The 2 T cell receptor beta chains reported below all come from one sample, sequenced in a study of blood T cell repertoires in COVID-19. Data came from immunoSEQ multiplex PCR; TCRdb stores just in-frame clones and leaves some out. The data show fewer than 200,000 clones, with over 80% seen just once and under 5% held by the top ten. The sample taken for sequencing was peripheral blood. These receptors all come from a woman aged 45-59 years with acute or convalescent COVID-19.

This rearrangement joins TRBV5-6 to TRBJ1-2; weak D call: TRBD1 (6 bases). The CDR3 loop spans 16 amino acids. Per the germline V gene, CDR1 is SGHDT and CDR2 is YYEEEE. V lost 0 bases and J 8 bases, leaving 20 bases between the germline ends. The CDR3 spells CASSLATRGALYGYTF. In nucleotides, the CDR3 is TGTGCCAGCAGCTTGGCCACGCGGGGGGCCCTCTACGGCTACACCTTC.

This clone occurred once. CDR3 in amino acids: CASGGGMLLNYGYTF. The CDR3 DNA is TGTGCCAGCGGCGGAGGGATGCTTCTAAACTATGGCTACACCTTC. The chain uses TRBV9 and TRBJ1-2; no clear D. V was pared by 7 bases and J by 2 bases, with 18 bases between. CDR1 is SGDLS and CDR2 is YYNGEE in the germline V gene. The CDR3 totals 15 residues. Complete variable domain (other parts from reference TRBV9 and TRBJ1-2): DSGVTQTPKHLITATGQRVTLRCSPRSGDLSVYWYQQSLDQGLQFLIQYYNGEERAKGNILERFSAQQFPDLHSELNLSSLELGDSALYFCASGGGMLLNYGYTFGSGTRLTVV.